The rows below give T cell receptor beta chains drawn from one sample of a study of human T cells and chemical hapten exposure. TCRdb analysed the RACE reads with MiXCR anew, one entry per CDR3 protein. This sample has some 150,000 distinct CDR3 sequences, with about an eighth found just once. Specimen: whole blood, collected in connection with sensitization to the hapten diphenylcyclopropenone (DPC). Receptors originate from a woman in her forties or fifties with alopecia areata. Some clones in this sample may be carry-over from other donors' samples. CDR3s include the opening cysteine and the closing phenylalanine or tryptophan. D genes are given only for firm matches. Rows may omit the clone size; those that give it use once, few, many or a size class.

clone size: .; J gene: TRBJ1-5; V gene: TRBV27; D gene: .; CDR3 protein: CASSLLAGSGQPQHF; CDR3 DNA: TGTGCCAGCAGTTTATTGGCAGGCTCAGGTCAGCCCCAGCATTTT
clone size: .; J gene: TRBJ2-2; V gene: TRBV20-1; D gene: .; CDR3 protein: CSAPVGAISNTGELFF; CDR3 DNA: TGCAGTGCTCCCGTTGGGGCTATCTCTAACACCGGGGAGCTGTTTTTT
clone size: .; J gene: TRBJ2-1; V gene: TRBV9; D gene: TRBD2; CDR3 protein: CASSVGVASGRAGRYNEQFF; CDR3 DNA: TGTGCCAGCAGCGTAGGTGTGGCTAGCGGGAGGGCGGGAAGGTACAATGAGCAGTTCTTC
clone size: few; J gene: TRBJ2-5; V gene: TRBV7-2; D gene: .; CDR3 protein: CVSSSREQETQYF; CDR3 DNA: TGTGTCAGCAGTTCACGTGAGCAAGAGACCCAGTACTTC
clone size: .; J gene: TRBJ1-6; V gene: TRBV20-1; D gene: TRBD1; CDR3 protein: CSARTGTGEFSPLHF; CDR3 DNA: TGCAGTGCTAGAACCGGGACAGGGGAATTTTCACCCCTCCACTTT
clone size: many; J gene: TRBJ1-1; V gene: TRBV6-5; D gene: .; CDR3 protein: CASSYGWGATEAFF; CDR3 DNA: TGTGCCAGCAGTTACGGGTGGGGGGCCACTGAAGCTTTCTTT
clone size: few; J gene: TRBJ1-1; V gene: TRBV6-5; D gene: .; CDR3 protein: CASSYSHRGNTEAFF; CDR3 DNA: TGTGCCAGCAGTTACTCGCATAGGGGGAACACTGAAGCTTTCTTT
clone size: few; J gene: TRBJ2-4; V gene: TRBV6-2/TRBV6-3; D gene: .; CDR3 protein: CASSSHRVQKNIQYF; CDR3 DNA: TGTGCCAGCAGCAGCCATCGAGTCCAAAAAAACATTCAGTACTTC
clone size: .; J gene: TRBJ2-2; V gene: TRBV4-3; D gene: .; CDR3 protein: CASSQEGLAPTGELFF; CDR3 DNA: TGCGCCAGCAGCCAAGAGGGTTTAGCGCCGACCGGGGAGCTGTTTTTT
clone size: few; J gene: TRBJ1-1; V gene: TRBV6-5; D gene: .; CDR3 protein: CASSRASVGRNTEAFF; CDR3 DNA: TGTGCCAGCAGTCGGGCATCAGTAGGGAGGAACACTGAAGCTTTCTTT
clone size: few; J gene: TRBJ1-4; V gene: TRBV29-1; D gene: .; CDR3 protein: CSAGSYGTKNEKLFF; CDR3 DNA: TGCAGCGCCGGGTCATACGGGACAAAAAATGAAAAACTGTTTTTT
clone size: few; J gene: TRBJ2-5; V gene: TRBV11-3; D gene: TRBD1; CDR3 protein: CASSLVGRQGETQYF; CDR3 DNA: TGTGCCAGCAGCTTAGTTGGGAGACAGGGGGAGACCCAGTACTTC
clone size: few; J gene: TRBJ2-2; V gene: TRBV5-1; D gene: .; CDR3 protein: CASSLKGRTGELFF; CDR3 DNA: TGCGCCAGCAGCTTGAAAGGGAGAACCGGGGAGCTGTTTTTT
clone size: few; J gene: TRBJ2-5; V gene: TRBV6-5; D gene: .; CDR3 protein: CASSSTVSQYF; CDR3 DNA: TGTGCCAGCAGTTCCACAGTGTCCCAGTACTTC
clone size: few; J gene: TRBJ2-5; V gene: TRBV20-1; D gene: .; CDR3 protein: CSAGRQGTQYF; CDR3 DNA: TGCAGTGCTGGGCGCCAGGGGACCCAGTACTTC
clone size: few; J gene: TRBJ2-1; V gene: TRBV6-2/TRBV6-3; D gene: .; CDR3 protein: CASSYEGRGDEQFF; CDR3 DNA: TGTGCCAGCAGTTACGAGGGCAGGGGGGATGAGCAGTTCTTC
clone size: .; J gene: TRBJ1-1; V gene: TRBV10-2; D gene: TRBD1; CDR3 protein: CASSIGQGLGTEAFF; CDR3 DNA: TGCGCCAGCAGTATCGGACAGGGACTGGGAACTGAAGCTTTCTTT
clone size: many; J gene: TRBJ2-3; V gene: TRBV7-2; D gene: .; CDR3 protein: CASSLTAASRDTQYF; CDR3 DNA: TGTGCCAGCAGCTTAACGGCAGCTTCAAGGGATACGCAGTATTTT
clone size: .; J gene: TRBJ2-7; V gene: TRBV29-1; D gene: .; CDR3 protein: CSVADGSYEQYF; CDR3 DNA: TGCAGCGTCGCGGACGGATCCTACGAGCAGTACTTC
clone size: many; J gene: TRBJ1-1; V gene: TRBV29-1; D gene: .; CDR3 protein: CSVDGPVEAFF; CDR3 DNA: TGCAGCGTTGATGGCCCAGTAGAAGCTTTCTTT
clone size: .; J gene: TRBJ1-5; V gene: TRBV7-2; D gene: .; CDR3 protein: CASSLAGISNQPQHF; CDR3 DNA: TGTGCCAGCAGCTTAGCGGGAATTAGCAATCAGCCCCAGCATTTT
clone size: few; J gene: TRBJ2-6; V gene: TRBV29-1; D gene: TRBD2; CDR3 protein: CSVDGLAGAGGANVLTF; CDR3 DNA: TGCAGCGTTGATGGGCTAGCGGGAGCTGGAGGGGCCAACGTCCTGACTTTC
clone size: .; J gene: TRBJ1-2; V gene: TRBV29-1; D gene: .; CDR3 protein: CSVTDGSTNYGYTF; CDR3 DNA: TGCAGCGTCACGGACGGGTCAACTAACTATGGCTACACCTTC
clone size: .; J gene: TRBJ1-2; V gene: TRBV20-1; D gene: .; CDR3 protein: CSARAVGFPGGYTF; CDR3 DNA: TGCAGTGCTAGGGCCGTCGGATTTCCTGGTGGCTACACCTTC
clone size: many; J gene: TRBJ2-1; V gene: TRBV4-1; D gene: TRBD2; CDR3 protein: CASSQDLGTSSIYEQFF; CDR3 DNA: TGCGCCAGCAGCCAAGATCTTGGGACTAGCAGCATCTATGAGCAGTTCTTC
clone size: many; J gene: TRBJ2-1; V gene: TRBV7-9; D gene: TRBD1; CDR3 protein: CASSHNGQGGEQFF; CDR3 DNA: TGTGCCAGCAGCCACAATGGACAGGGAGGTGAGCAGTTCTTC
clone size: many; J gene: TRBJ1-1; V gene: TRBV5-1; D gene: .; CDR3 protein: CASSSGVNTEAFF; CDR3 DNA: TGCGCCAGCAGCTCCGGCGTGAACACTGAAGCTTTCTTT
clone size: few; J gene: TRBJ2-3; V gene: TRBV5-1; D gene: .; CDR3 protein: CASSPSEGTFSSTDTQYF; CDR3 DNA: TGCGCCAGCAGTCCCTCCGAGGGGACATTCAGTAGCACAGATACGCAGTATTTT
clone size: once; J gene: TRBJ1-2; V gene: TRBV29-1; D gene: .; CDR3 protein: CSATTGPRLGYTF; CDR3 DNA: TGCAGCGCAACGACCGGGCCCAGATTAGGCTACACCTTC
clone size: few; J gene: TRBJ1-1; V gene: TRBV5-1; D gene: .; CDR3 protein: CASSLAGAGPTEAFF; CDR3 DNA: TGCGCCAGCAGCTTGGCGGGGGCAGGGCCCACTGAAGCTTTCTTT
clone size: few; J gene: TRBJ1-6; V gene: TRBV28; D gene: TRBD1; CDR3 protein: CASSKTGIAYNSPLHF; CDR3 DNA: TGTGCCAGCAGCAAGACAGGGATCGCCTATAATTCACCCCTCCACTTT
clone size: .; J gene: TRBJ2-7; V gene: TRBV19; D gene: .; CDR3 protein: CASSPLGGSSGSYEQYF; CDR3 DNA: TGTGCCAGTAGCCCCTTGGGTGGGAGTAGCGGTTCCTACGAGCAGTACTTC
clone size: .; J gene: TRBJ2-7; V gene: TRBV6-2/TRBV6-3; D gene: .; CDR3 protein: CASSYGLYEQYF; CDR3 DNA: TGTGCCAGCAGTTACGGACTCTACGAGCAGTACTTC
clone size: many; J gene: TRBJ2-7; V gene: TRBV28; D gene: .; CDR3 protein: CASSFGRVGSYEQYF; CDR3 DNA: TGTGCCAGCAGTTTTGGGCGGGTCGGCTCCTACGAGCAGTACTTC
clone size: few; J gene: TRBJ2-1; V gene: TRBV5-1; D gene: TRBD1; CDR3 protein: CASSLDGQGAWNEQFF; CDR3 DNA: TGCGCCAGCAGCTTGGACGGACAGGGGGCCTGGAATGAGCAGTTCTTC
clone size: .; J gene: TRBJ2-3; V gene: TRBV20-1; D gene: TRBD2; CDR3 protein: CSASQPSGMEDTQYF; CDR3 DNA: TGCAGTGCTAGCCAGCCCAGCGGGATGGAAGATACGCAGTATTTT
clone size: .; J gene: TRBJ2-3; V gene: TRBV23-1; D gene: TRBD2; CDR3 protein: CASTSGLASSLDTQYF; CDR3 DNA: TGCGCCAGCACCTCCGGACTAGCCTCGTCGTTAGATACGCAGTATTTT
clone size: .; J gene: TRBJ2-1; V gene: TRBV12-3/TRBV12-4; D gene: .; CDR3 protein: CASSLLSDEQFF; CDR3 DNA: TGTGCCAGCAGTCTCCTTAGCGATGAGCAGTTCTTC
clone size: .; J gene: TRBJ2-7; V gene: TRBV29-1; D gene: TRBD2; CDR3 protein: CSVRPSGRRYEQYF; CDR3 DNA: TGCAGCGTTCGCCCTAGCGGGAGGCGCTACGAGCAGTACTTC
clone size: .; J gene: TRBJ2-3; V gene: TRBV6-1; D gene: TRBD1; CDR3 protein: CASSDDPGTGADTQYF; CDR3 DNA: TGTGCCAGCAGTGACGATCCCGGGACAGGGGCAGATACGCAGTATTTT
clone size: few; J gene: TRBJ2-3; V gene: TRBV19; D gene: .; CDR3 protein: CASSLEGVSTDTQYF; CDR3 DNA: TGTGCCAGTAGTCTGGAGGGGGTCAGCACAGATACGCAGTATTTT
clone size: few; J gene: TRBJ2-5; V gene: TRBV7-2; D gene: TRBD2; CDR3 protein: CASSRTSGRRQETQYF; CDR3 DNA: TGTGCCAGCAGCCGGACTAGCGGGAGACGCCAAGAGACCCAGTACTTC
clone size: few; J gene: TRBJ1-4; V gene: TRBV20-1; D gene: TRBD1; CDR3 protein: CSAGQGVGEKLFF; CDR3 DNA: TGCAGTGCAGGACAGGGGGTAGGGGAAAAACTGTTTTTT
clone size: .; J gene: TRBJ1-1; V gene: TRBV20-1; D gene: .; CDR3 protein: CSTKRGASAFF; CDR3 DNA: TGCAGTACCAAAAGAGGGGCCAGCGCTTTCTTT
clone size: many; J gene: TRBJ1-5; V gene: TRBV7-6; D gene: .; CDR3 protein: CASSLPRGPPQPQHF; CDR3 DNA: TGTGCCAGCAGCTTGCCCCGGGGGCCACCCCAGCCCCAGCATTTT
clone size: many; J gene: TRBJ1-5; V gene: TRBV28; D gene: .; CDR3 protein: CASSLGPQPQHF; CDR3 DNA: TGTGCCAGCAGTTTAGGGCCTCAGCCCCAGCATTTT
clone size: few; J gene: TRBJ1-2; V gene: TRBV6-1; D gene: TRBD1; CDR3 protein: CASSPTGGLGYTF; CDR3 DNA: TGTGCCAGCAGTCCTACAGGGGGCCTTGGCTACACCTTC
clone size: .; J gene: TRBJ2-7; V gene: TRBV7-8; D gene: TRBD2; CDR3 protein: CASSISGRAAEQYF; CDR3 DNA: TGTGCCAGCAGCATTAGCGGGAGGGCCGCCGAGCAGTACTTC